These T cell receptor beta chains were read from a single sample in a study. One entry per CDR3 protein results from TCRdb running MiXCR on the 5' RACE reads. Of under 45,000 distinct CDR3 sequences detected, 30% appear once; the ten largest clones hold approximately 4%. The sample was tumor-infiltrating memory CD4+ T cells sorted from the breast tumor. These receptors were obtained from a female donor with breast cancer. Both conserved end residues are part of each CDR3. D genes are given only for firm matches. Only some rows state a clone size, as once, few, many or a class for expanded clones.

V gene: TRBV4-1
D gene: -
clone size: once
J gene: TRBJ2-7
CDR3 protein: CASSSRDAIAYEQYF
CDR3 DNA: TGCGCCAGCAGCTCTCGTGACGCAATCGCCTACGAGCAGTACTTC

V gene: TRBV5-4
D gene: -
clone size: -
J gene: TRBJ2-1
CDR3 protein: CASTPTAGTYNEQFF
CDR3 DNA: TGTGCCAGCACGCCTACAGCGGGGACATACAATGAGCAGTTCTTC

V gene: TRBV7-9
D gene: TRBD1
clone size: few
J gene: TRBJ2-7
CDR3 protein: CASSFPPLGTGSSEQYF
CDR3 DNA: TGTGCCAGCAGCTTTCCACCGCTCGGGACAGGGTCCTCCGAGCAGTACTTC

V gene: TRBV6-5
D gene: TRBD2
clone size: few
J gene: TRBJ2-1
CDR3 protein: CASRRASGSISYNEQFF
CDR3 DNA: TGTGCCAGCAGACGGGCTAGCGGGAGTATCTCCTACAATGAGCAGTTCTTC

V gene: TRBV7-2
D gene: -
clone size: -
J gene: TRBJ2-7
CDR3 protein: CASSLELVHEQYF
CDR3 DNA: TGTGCCAGCAGCTTAGAACTAGTACACGAGCAGTACTTC

V gene: TRBV27
D gene: -
clone size: -
J gene: TRBJ2-5
CDR3 protein: CASTRGGTQYF
CDR3 DNA: TGTGCCAGCACCCGCGGTGGGACCCAGTACTTC

V gene: TRBV4-2
D gene: -
clone size: -
J gene: TRBJ2-2
CDR3 protein: CASSQDMRMNTGELFF
CDR3 DNA: TGTGCCAGCAGCCAAGATATGCGAATGAACACCGGGGAGCTGTTTTTT

V gene: TRBV27
D gene: -
clone size: -
J gene: TRBJ2-2
CDR3 protein: CASNPGIAHPAGTGELFF
CDR3 DNA: TGTGCCAGCAACCCGGGGATAGCGCACCCGGCGGGCACCGGGGAGCTGTTTTTT

V gene: TRBV4-2
D gene: -
clone size: few
J gene: TRBJ2-3
CDR3 protein: CASSQASAPGTGTDTQYF
CDR3 DNA: TGTGCCAGCAGCCAAGCCTCCGCACCGGGAACCGGCACAGATACGCAGTATTTT

V gene: TRBV7-2
D gene: -
clone size: -
J gene: TRBJ2-3
CDR3 protein: CASSFSSGYTDTQYF
CDR3 DNA: TGTGCCAGCAGCTTTTCCTCCGGCTACACAGATACGCAGTATTTT

V gene: TRBV6-5
D gene: -
clone size: -
J gene: TRBJ1-1
CDR3 protein: CASSFYQGGTEASF
CDR3 DNA: TGTGCCAGCAGTTTCTACCAGGGAGGGACTGAAGCTTCCTTT

V gene: TRBV7-9
D gene: -
clone size: -
J gene: TRBJ2-1
CDR3 protein: CASSFPSEQFF
CDR3 DNA: TGTGCCAGCAGCTTCCCGAGTGAGCAGTTCTTC

V gene: TRBV7-8
D gene: TRBD1
clone size: -
J gene: TRBJ2-1
CDR3 protein: CASSARQGSYNEQFF
CDR3 DNA: TGTGCCAGCAGCGCCCGACAGGGGTCGTACAATGAGCAGTTCTTC

V gene: TRBV3-1
D gene: -
clone size: -
J gene: TRBJ2-4
CDR3 protein: CASSKVGEEAKNIQYF
CDR3 DNA: TGTGCCAGCAGCAAGGTGGGGGAAGAAGCCAAAAACATTCAGTACTTC

V gene: TRBV2
D gene: -
clone size: -
J gene: TRBJ2-5
CDR3 protein: CSSYQGTGTQYF
CDR3 DNA: TGCTCCTCGTATCAGGGTACCGGGACCCAGTACTTC

V gene: TRBV7-2
D gene: -
clone size: few
J gene: TRBJ2-7
CDR3 protein: CASSAPGRAATYEQYF
CDR3 DNA: TGTGCCAGCAGCGCCCCGGGGCGAGCGGCAACCTACGAGCAGTACTTC

V gene: TRBV7-3
D gene: TRBD1
clone size: many
J gene: TRBJ2-3
CDR3 protein: CASGAGTGSNTQYF
CDR3 DNA: TGTGCCAGCGGGGCAGGGACAGGGTCGAATACGCAGTATTTT

V gene: TRBV20-1
D gene: TRBD1
clone size: -
J gene: TRBJ2-7
CDR3 protein: CSARGRQGSYEQYF
CDR3 DNA: TGCAGTGCTAGAGGTCGACAGGGCTCCTACGAGCAGTACTTC

V gene: TRBV20-1
D gene: -
clone size: many
J gene: TRBJ1-2
CDR3 protein: CSAARESYGYTF
CDR3 DNA: TGCAGTGCTGCCCGGGAGTCTTATGGCTACACCTTC

V gene: TRBV5-1
D gene: -
clone size: few
J gene: TRBJ2-3
CDR3 protein: CASSLAGASSDTQYF
CDR3 DNA: TGCGCCAGCAGCTTGGCGGGAGCAAGTTCCGATACGCAGTATTTT